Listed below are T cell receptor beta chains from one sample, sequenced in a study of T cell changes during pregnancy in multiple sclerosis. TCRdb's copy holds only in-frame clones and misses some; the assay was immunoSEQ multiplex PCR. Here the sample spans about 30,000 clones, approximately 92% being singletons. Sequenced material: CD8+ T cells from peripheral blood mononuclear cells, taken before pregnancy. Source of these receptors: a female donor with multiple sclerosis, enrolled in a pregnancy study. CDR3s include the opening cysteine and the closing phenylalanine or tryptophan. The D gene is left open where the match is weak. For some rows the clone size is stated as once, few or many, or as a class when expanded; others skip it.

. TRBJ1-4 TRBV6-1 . CASSVLTGREGEKLFF TGTGCCAGCAGTGTGTTAACAGGGAGGGAGGGGGAAAAACTGTTTTTT
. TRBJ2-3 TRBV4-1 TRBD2 CASSQGAAGGGTSTDTQYF TGCGCCAGCAGCCAAGGGGCAGCGGGGGGAGGGACTAGCACAGATACGCAGTATTTT
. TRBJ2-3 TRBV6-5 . CASSYLEEAPDTQYF TGTGCCAGCAGTTACCTAGAGGAAGCCCCAGATACGCAGTATTTT
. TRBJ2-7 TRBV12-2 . CASRLGPGTGISYEQYF TGTGCAAGTCGCTTAGGGCCCGGGACAGGCATCTCCTACGAGCAGTACTTC
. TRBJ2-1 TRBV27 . CASSFGPRGYNNEQFF TGTGCCAGCAGTTTTGGTCCTAGGGGGTACAACAATGAGCAGTTCTTC
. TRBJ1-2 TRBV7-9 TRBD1 CASSLLTGQANYGYTF TGTGCCAGCAGCTTATTAACGGGACAGGCTAACTATGGCTACACCTTC
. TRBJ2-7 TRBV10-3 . CAIKGGTSSSYEQYF TGTGCCATCAAGGGGGGGACATCGAGCTCCTACGAGCAGTACTTC
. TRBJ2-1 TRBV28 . CASSLSPGNEQFF TGTGCCAGCAGTTTAAGCCCGGGCAATGAGCAGTTCTTC
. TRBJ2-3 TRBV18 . CASSPGPWDTQYF TGTGCCAGCTCACCGGGCCCCTGGGATACGCAGTATTTT
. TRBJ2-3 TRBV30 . CAWLPGTAGGTDTQYF TGTGCCTGGCTTCCGGGGACCGCAGGGGGGACAGATACGCAGTATTTT
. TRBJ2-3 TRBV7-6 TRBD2 CASSPLSSGGETDTQYF TGTGCCAGCAGCCCCCTTTCTAGCGGGGGGGAAACAGATACGCAGTATTTT
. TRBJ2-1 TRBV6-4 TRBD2 CASSDSGGENEQFF TGTGCCAGCAGTGACTCCGGGGGGGAGAATGAGCAGTTCTTC
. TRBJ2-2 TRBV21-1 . CASSKKWDRGPGELFF TGTGCCAGCAGCAAGAAATGGGACAGGGGGCCCGGGGAGCTGTTTTTT
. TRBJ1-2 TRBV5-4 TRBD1 CASSPDRGSSSLSNYGYTF TGTGCCAGCAGCCCGGACAGGGGGTCTTCCTCCCTCTCTAACTATGGCTACACCTTC
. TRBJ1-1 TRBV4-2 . CASSQTGRGDTEAFF TGTGCCAGCAGCCAAACAGGGAGGGGGGACACTGAAGCTTTCTTT
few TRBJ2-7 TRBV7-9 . CASSLGGSASEQYF TGTGCCAGCAGCTTAGGGGGCAGCGCATCAGAGCAGTACTTC
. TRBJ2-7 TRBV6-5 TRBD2 CASSLAPGGTEQYF TGTGCCAGCAGTTTGGCCCCGGGGGGTACCGAGCAGTACTTC
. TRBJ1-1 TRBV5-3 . CARSPDRGEDTEAFF TGTGCCAGAAGCCCCGACAGAGGCGAGGACACTGAAGCTTTCTTT
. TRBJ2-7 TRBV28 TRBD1 CASSVPTGSYEQYF TGTGCCAGCAGTGTTCCGACAGGGTCCTACGAGCAGTACTTC
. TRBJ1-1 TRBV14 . CASSQGPGMNTEAFF TGTGCCAGCAGCCAAGGCCCGGGGATGAACACTGAAGCTTTCTTT
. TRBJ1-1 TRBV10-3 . CAISDDYVAIEGMNTEAFF TGTGCCATCAGTGACGATTATGTGGCCATCGAGGGTATGAACACTGAAGCTTTCTTT
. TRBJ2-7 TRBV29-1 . CSASDSYEQYF TGCAGCGCCTCAGACTCCTACGAGCAGTACTTC
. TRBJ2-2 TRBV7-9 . CASSARLVTKPFSGELFF TGTGCCAGCAGCGCTCGACTAGTTACAAAACCCTTCTCCGGGGAGCTGTTTTTT
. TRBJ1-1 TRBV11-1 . CASSFQDPNTEAFF TGTGCCAGCAGCTTTCAGGATCCGAACACTGAAGCTTTCTTT
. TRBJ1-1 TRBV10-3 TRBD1 CAISESTLGTGNTEAFF TGTGCCATCAGTGAGTCGACCCTAGGGACAGGGAACACTGAAGCTTTCTTT
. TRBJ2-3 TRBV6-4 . CASSDNRVPDTQYF TGTGCCAGCAGTGACAACAGGGTGCCAGATACGCAGTATTTT
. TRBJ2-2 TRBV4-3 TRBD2 CASSQSPGLANTGELFF TGCGCCAGCAGCCAATCCCCGGGACTAGCGAACACCGGGGAGCTGTTTTTT
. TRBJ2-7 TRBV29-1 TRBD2 CSVEDRGSGDYEQYF TGCAGCGTTGAAGATCGGGGTAGCGGGGACTACGAGCAGTACTTC
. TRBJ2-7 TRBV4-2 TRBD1 CASSQGTGASYEQYF TGTGCCAGCAGCCAAGGGACAGGAGCCTCCTACGAGCAGTACTTC
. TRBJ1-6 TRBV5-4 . CASSLRGEDSPLHF TGTGCCAGCAGCCTGCGGGGAGAAGATTCACCCCTCCACTTT
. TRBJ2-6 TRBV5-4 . CASYGGANVLTF TGTGCCAGCTACGGTGGGGCCAACGTCCTGACTTTC
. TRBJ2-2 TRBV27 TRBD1 CASSDPRQGTRAGELFF TGTGCCAGCAGCGACCCCCGACAGGGCACAAGGGCCGGGGAGCTGTTTTTT
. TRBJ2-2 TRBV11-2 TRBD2 CASSPRTSGVNTGELFF TGTGCCAGCAGCCCAAGGACTAGCGGGGTTAACACCGGGGAGCTGTTTTTT
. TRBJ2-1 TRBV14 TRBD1 CASSPKDRASNEQFF TGTGCCAGCAGCCCTAAGGACAGGGCCTCCAATGAGCAGTTCTTC
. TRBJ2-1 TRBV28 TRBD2 CASSLSVGGRAPNEQFF TGTGCCAGCAGTTTATCGGTTGGCGGGAGGGCCCCCAATGAGCAGTTCTTC
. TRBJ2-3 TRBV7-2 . CASSLMDYTSTDTQYF TGTGCCAGCAGCTTAATGGACTATACTAGCACAGATACGCAGTATTTT
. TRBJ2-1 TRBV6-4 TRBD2 CASSDAAGGPDEQFF TGTGCCAGCAGTGACGCAGCGGGAGGGCCAGATGAGCAGTTCTTC
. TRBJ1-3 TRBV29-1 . CSVSDSPTSSGNTIYF TGCAGCGTTTCCGACAGCCCAACGAGCTCTGGAAACACCATATATTTT
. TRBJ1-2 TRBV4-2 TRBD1 CASSQFLGTGDGYTF TGTGCCAGCAGCCAATTCCTGGGGACAGGGGATGGCTACACCTTC
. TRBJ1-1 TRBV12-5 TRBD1 CASGLTGGEAFF TGTGCTAGTGGTTTAACAGGGGGGGAAGCTTTCTTT
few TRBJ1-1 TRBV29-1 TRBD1 CSVVDRGTEAFF TGCAGCGTTGTAGACAGGGGGACTGAAGCTTTCTTT
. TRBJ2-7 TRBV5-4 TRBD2 CASSFSYEGRALDEQYF TGTGCCAGCAGCTTCTCCTACGAAGGGAGGGCCCTAGACGAGCAGTACTTC
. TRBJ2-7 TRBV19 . CASSLSTRTYEQYF TGTGCCAGTAGCCTTTCGACTCGTACCTACGAGCAGTACTTC
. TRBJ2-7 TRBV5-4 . CASSLDIPYEQYF TGTGCCAGCAGCTTGGACATCCCCTACGAGCAGTACTTC
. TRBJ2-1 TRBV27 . CASSLTGLLTYNEQFF TGTGCCAGCAGTCTAACAGGGCTTCTCACCTACAATGAGCAGTTCTTC
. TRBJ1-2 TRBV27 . CASASFPLDSFGYTF TGTGCCAGCGCATCATTCCCCCTGGACAGTTTTGGCTACACCTTC
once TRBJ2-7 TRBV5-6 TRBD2 CASRRGREGLDEQYF TGTGCCAGCAGGAGGGGGCGGGAGGGCCTGGACGAGCAGTACTTC
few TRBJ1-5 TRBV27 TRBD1 CASSSTGGSQPQHF TGTGCCAGCAGTTCAACAGGGGGCAGTCAGCCCCAGCATTTT
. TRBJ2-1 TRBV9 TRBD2 CASSVAGSGGPRNNEQFF TGTGCCAGCAGCGTAGCTGGGTCGGGAGGGCCCCGGAACAATGAGCAGTTCTTC
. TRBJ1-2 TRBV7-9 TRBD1 CASSLARTGGVYYYGYTF TGTGCCAGCAGCTTAGCTCGGACAGGGGGCGTCTACTACTATGGCTACACCTTC
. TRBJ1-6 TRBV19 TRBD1 CASGTAEYNSPLHF TGTGCCAGTGGGACAGCAGAGTATAATTCACCCCTCCACTTT
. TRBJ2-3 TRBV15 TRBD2 CATSSQRGGFTDTQYF TGTGCCACCAGCAGTCAGCGGGGGGGATTCACAGATACGCAGTATTTT
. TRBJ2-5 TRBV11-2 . CASSASPPQETQYF TGTGCCAGCAGCGCTAGCCCCCCACAAGAGACCCAGTACTTC